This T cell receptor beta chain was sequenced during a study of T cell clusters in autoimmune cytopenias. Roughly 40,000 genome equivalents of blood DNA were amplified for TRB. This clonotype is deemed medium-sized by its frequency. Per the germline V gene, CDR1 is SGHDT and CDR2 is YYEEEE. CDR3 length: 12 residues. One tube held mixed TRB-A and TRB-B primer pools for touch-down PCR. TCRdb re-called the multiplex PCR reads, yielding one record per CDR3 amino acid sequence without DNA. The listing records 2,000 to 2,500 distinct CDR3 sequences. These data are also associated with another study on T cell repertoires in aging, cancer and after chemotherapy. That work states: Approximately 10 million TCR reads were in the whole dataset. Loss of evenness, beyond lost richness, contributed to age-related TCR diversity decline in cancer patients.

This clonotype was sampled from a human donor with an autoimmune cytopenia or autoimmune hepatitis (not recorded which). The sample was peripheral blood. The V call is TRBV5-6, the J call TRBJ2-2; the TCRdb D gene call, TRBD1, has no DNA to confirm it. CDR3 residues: CASSFPVGELFF.